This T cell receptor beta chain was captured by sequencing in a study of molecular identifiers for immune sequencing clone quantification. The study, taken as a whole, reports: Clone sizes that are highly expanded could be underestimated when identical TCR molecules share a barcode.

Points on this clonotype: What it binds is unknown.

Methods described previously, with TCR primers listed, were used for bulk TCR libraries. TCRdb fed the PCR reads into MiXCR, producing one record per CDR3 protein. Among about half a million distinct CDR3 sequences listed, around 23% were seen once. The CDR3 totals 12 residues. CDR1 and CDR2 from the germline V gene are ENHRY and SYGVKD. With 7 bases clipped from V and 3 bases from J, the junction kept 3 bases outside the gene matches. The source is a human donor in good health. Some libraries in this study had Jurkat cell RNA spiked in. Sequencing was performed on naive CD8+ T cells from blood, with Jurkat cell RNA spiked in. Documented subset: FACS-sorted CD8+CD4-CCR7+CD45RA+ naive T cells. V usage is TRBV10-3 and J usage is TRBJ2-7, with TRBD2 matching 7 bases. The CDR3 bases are TGTGCCATCACCCGGGGGGACTACGAGCAGTACTTC. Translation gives CAITRGDYEQYF.